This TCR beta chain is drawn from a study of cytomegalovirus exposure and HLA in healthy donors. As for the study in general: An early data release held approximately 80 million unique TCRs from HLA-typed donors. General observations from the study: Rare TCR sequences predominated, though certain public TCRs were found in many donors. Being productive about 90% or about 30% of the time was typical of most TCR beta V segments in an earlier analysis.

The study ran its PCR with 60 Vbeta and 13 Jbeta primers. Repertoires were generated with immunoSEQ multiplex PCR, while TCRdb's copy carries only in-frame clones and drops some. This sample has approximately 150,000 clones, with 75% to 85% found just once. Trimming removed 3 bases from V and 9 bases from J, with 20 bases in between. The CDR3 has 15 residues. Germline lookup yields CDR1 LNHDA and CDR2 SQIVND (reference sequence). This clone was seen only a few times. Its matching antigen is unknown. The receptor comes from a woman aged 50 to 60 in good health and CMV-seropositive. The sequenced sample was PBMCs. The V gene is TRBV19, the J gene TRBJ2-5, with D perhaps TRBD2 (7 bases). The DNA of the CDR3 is TGTGCCAGTAGTATCGACGGGGGGCCCAGATCGGCCCAGTACTTC. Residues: CASSIDGGPRSAQYF.